This record looks at one T cell receptor beta chain sequence and its context. V was shortened by 3 bases and J by 3 bases, with 8 bases between the two germline ends. The CDR3 is 14 residues long. In germline, CDR1 is MNHEY, CDR2 SVGEGT. The entry originates in a study of blood T cell repertoires in COVID-19. About the research overall: Acute-phase and convalescent COVID-19 samples originated in the United States, Italy and Spain. PBMCs, B-cell-depleted T cells, or T cells were the source of the cDNA or gDNA that made up the material.

Method: immunoSEQ multiplex PCR; TCRdb's copy keeps in-frame clones and lacks some. Of 250,000 to 400,000 clones listed, about 91% are singletons. Seattle's enrolled individuals joined amid active infection and were then monitored longitudinally. Sequenced: peripheral blood. The chain employs TRBV6-2 or TRBV6-3 and TRBJ2-2; D remains unclear. The TCR originated in a woman aged 25 to 45 with COVID-19, enrolled during active disease. CDR3 nucleotide sequence: TGTGCCAGCAGTTATACAGAAGACACCGGGGAGCTGTTTTTT. Its protein is CASSYTEDTGELFF.